This T cell receptor beta chain was sequenced during a study of cytomegalovirus exposure and HLA in healthy donors. Study-wide background: A subsequent analysis reported that the 110 or so validation repertoires were produced on the same platform that had also been used for the roughly 670 first-cohort repertoires.

The assay was immunoSEQ multiplex PCR, and TCRdb's table has in-frame clones only and misses some. The data contain under 85,000 clones, over 85% of them singletons. Among the 120 subjects of the validation cohort, separate from the approximately 670-subject first cohort, were the donors. This CDR3 region has 12 residues. Study-level points and caveats: Testing in vitro showed a few CMV-associated chains specific for CMV antigens. It was reported that the classifier diagnosed cytomegalovirus status with high specificity and sensitivity in both the original and validation cohorts.

As regards this clone: Antigen: not known.

This chain joins TRBV7-5 and TRBJ2-1; the tabulated D call, TRBD2, remains unverified against the DNA. TRBV7-5 is designated a pseudogene. This TCR was recovered from a young woman in good health and CMV-seronegative. The sample was PBMCs. The chain's CDR3 is CARSPGLPEQFF. Written as DNA, the CDR3 is TGTGCCAGAAGCCCCGGACTACCTGAGCAGTTCTTC.